The TCR beta chain described here comes from a study of T cell responses to AZD1222 COVID-19 vaccine. Study-level results: Just a handful of AZD1222 recipients were seropositive at baseline. Researchers took repertoire samples only after the peak T cell response had come. As reported, nearly half of all spike-specific TCRs target variant regions that are unmutated.

V trimming: 3 bases; J trimming: 1 base; junction bases outside the gene matches: 11. This CDR3 is 17 amino acids long. Germline values: CDR1 SQVTM, CDR2 ANQGSEA. In its sample, this clone was seen once. As yet, its antigen is unknown. Using immunoSEQ multiplex PCR, the repertoire was profiled, and TCRdb retains in-frame clones only, with some absent. The table records more than 140,000 clones, about 87% of them present only once. The material sequenced was peripheral blood, taken on day 0 of AZD1222 vaccination. This chain uses TRBV29-1 with TRBJ2-3, with 9 bases identical to TRBD1. The clonotype comes from an adult in good health. CDR3 in amino acids: CSVEGTPGQGGTDTQYF. CDR3 bases: TGCAGCGTTGAGGGGACCCCGGGACAGGGAGGCACAGATACGCAGTATTTT.